This T cell receptor beta chain comes out of a study of blood T cell repertoires in COVID-19. Background on the study: The cDNA or gDNA used as material had been derived from T cells, B-cell-depleted T cells, or PBMCs.

V was pared by 7 bases and J by 0 bases, with 6 bases of the junction left unmatched. The CDR3 totals 15 residues. Germline assignment: CDR1 LNHDA and CDR2 SQIVND (reference sequence). Data came from immunoSEQ multiplex PCR; TCRdb stores just in-frame clones and leaves some out. Found here are about 300,000 clones, about 85% of them singletons; the top ten hold about 2.5%. The sequenced sample consisted of PBMCs or T cells enriched from blood (not recorded which). V usage is TRBV19 and J usage is TRBJ1-5; 7 bases line up with TRBD1. This TCR derives from a woman between 50 and 59 years old who had recovered from COVID-19. CDR3 bases: TGTGCCAGTACGGACAGGAGCTATAGCAATCAGCCCCAGCATTTT. Translated, it gives CASTDRSYSNQPQHF.